This T cell receptor (beta chain) was observed in a study of Graves' ophthalmopathy and Graves' hyperthyroidism. Study-wide results and caveats: The study's model predicted ophthalmopathy progression at roughly 64% sensitivity and 72.22% specificity. Appearing in blood as well were most expanded thyroid clonotypes above 0.001 frequency.

The CDR3 runs to 12 residues. The germline V gene encodes CDR1 MDHEN and CDR2 SYDVKM. In the case of this clonotype: What it binds is unknown. Relative to the germline gene, one junction end is altered; a read error may explain this.

Amplification of the TCR beta CDR3 regions used RNA transcripts (as template). The library came from an HTBI-primed first-round RT-PCR and a second-round multiplex PCR. TCRdb recomputed calls from the multiplex PCR reads with MiXCR, one row per CDR3 protein. Of 200,000 to 250,000 distinct CDR3 sequences in the sample, roughly 21% were seen once. This sequence joins TRBV28 and TRBJ1-1; D ambiguous. The receptor was isolated from a woman aged 45-60 years with Graves' ophthalmopathy. Specimen: peripheral blood. CDR3 region: CASISSNTEACF. The CDR3 nucleotides are TGTGCCAGCATTTCTTCGAACACTGAAGCTTGCTTT. Full variable domain (missing parts from reference TRBV28 and TRBJ1-1): DVKVTQSSRYLVKRTGEKVFLECVQDMDHENMFWYRQDPGLGLRLIYFSYDVKMKEKGDIPEGYSVSREKKERFSLILESASTNQTSMYLCASISSNTEACFGQGTRLTVV.